This T cell receptor (beta chain) was sequenced during a study of long-term antiretroviral therapy in people with HIV. Investigators performed immunoSEQ version v3.0 at survey level. Assay used: immunoSEQ multiplex PCR; TCRdb lists only in-frame clones, some missing. Of about 20,000 clones in the sample, around four fifths were seen once. The V gene lost 0 bases and the J gene lost 5 bases, with 12 bases spanning the gap. Per the germline V gene, CDR1 is SGHDT and CDR2 is YYEEEE. This CDR3 comprises 15 residues. The study, taken as a whole, reports: Clones that expanded before ART (that is, prior to treatment) dominated the repertoire at all time points.

With regard to this clone: Its antigen is not known.

The sample here was unsorted PBMCs, taken about 4 years after starting antiretroviral therapy. This sequence joins TRBV5-6 and TRBJ1-5, with D maybe TRBD1 (6 bases). This clonotype was obtained from a man younger than 30 with HIV. In nucleotides, the CDR3 is TGTGCCAGCAGCTTGGGGAGGGGGTCTGATCAGCCCCAGCATTTT. Residues: CASSLGRGSDQPQHF. The variable domain in full, completed from reference TRBV5-6 and TRBJ1-5, reads DAGVTQSPTHLIKTRGQQVTLRCSPKSGHDTVSWYQQALGQGPQFIFQYYEEEERQRGNFPDRFSGHQFPNYSSELNVNALLLGDSALYLCASSLGRGSDQPQHFGDGTRLSIL.